The text below deals with one T cell receptor beta chain. Measured with immunoSEQ multiplex PCR; TCRdb has only the in-frame clones, and not every one. The sample records 170,000 or so clones, about 85% being singletons. This entry belongs to a study of blood T cell repertoires in COVID-19. Study details: Sites across the United States, Italy and Spain contributed samples from acute and convalescent COVID-19.

The germline gives CDR1 MNHEY, CDR2 SVGAGI. V trimming: 5 bases; J trimming: 5 bases; junction bases outside the gene matches: 2. The CDR3 is made up of 14 amino acids. Sequencing used PBMCs or T cells enriched from blood (not recorded which). The TCR sequence derives from a man in his forties or fifties who had recovered from COVID-19. This chain links TRBV6-5 with TRBJ2-1, with 11 bases aligning to TRBD2. CDR3 sequence reads: CASSRTSGHNEQFF. The DNA of the CDR3 is TGTGCCAGCAGTAGGACTAGCGGGCACAATGAGCAGTTCTTC.